The rows below give T cell receptor beta chains drawn from one sample of a study of identical twins. TCRdb used MiXCR to reprocess the 5' RACE reads, holding one entry per CDR3 protein. The sample carries around 650,000 distinct CDR3 sequences, 7.1% recorded once. These records were also assigned to another study, of yellow fever vaccine responses in identical twins.

Sequenced input: PBMCs. These receptors were obtained from a woman aged 18-30 years in good health. CDR3s include the opening cysteine and the closing phenylalanine or tryptophan. D genes are given only for firm matches. Clone size is stated in some rows and not others, as once, few, many or a class when expanded.

j_gene	abundance	v_gene	d_gene	CDR3nt	CDR3aa
TRBJ2-7	.	TRBV7-9	.	TGTGCCAGCACCTTATCTGGGGGAGTCGGAGAGCAGTACTTC	CASTLSGGVGEQYF
TRBJ2-5	few	TRBV6-1	.	TGTGCCAGCAGTGATTATCGAGAAACGCAAGAGACCCAGTACTTC	CASSDYRETQETQYF
TRBJ1-5	.	TRBV28	.	TGTGCCAGCAGTTTGAGATACGGGGGGCGCTTAGGCAATCAGCCCCAGCATTTT	CASSLRYGGRLGNQPQHF
TRBJ2-1	many	TRBV7-9	.	TGTGCCAGCAGCTGGCCAGTAAATCCTTCCAATGAGCAGTTCTTC	CASSWPVNPSNEQFF
TRBJ2-1	few	TRBV11-2	TRBD1	TGTGCCAGCAGCTTACTGGGACAGGTAGTAAATGAGCAGTTCTTC	CASSLLGQVVNEQFF
TRBJ2-3	.	TRBV2	TRBD2	TGTGCCAGCAGGGGGTTGCTAGCGGGACAAGATACGCAGTATTTT	CASRGLLAGQDTQYF
TRBJ1-3	few	TRBV5-1	.	TGCGCCAGCAGCCCAGGCCAGGCTGGAAACACCATATATTTT	CASSPGQAGNTIYF
TRBJ1-2	.	TRBV18	.	TGTGCCAGCTCACCAAGGGCAGACTCTAACTATGGCTACACCTTC	CASSPRADSNYGYTF
TRBJ2-7	many	TRBV7-8	TRBD2	TGTGCCAGCAGCTTAGAGGTAGCGGGAGTAAACGAGCAGTACTTC	CASSLEVAGVNEQYF
TRBJ2-2	few	TRBV2	TRBD2	TGTGCCAGCAGCCAAACGGGGGGACCTTCCACCGGGGAGCTGTTTTTT	CASSQTGGPSTGELFF
TRBJ1-5	many	TRBV7-9	.	TGTGCCAGCAGCCTTGGGACCTATCAGCCCCAGCATTTT	CASSLGTYQPQHF
TRBJ2-3	few	TRBV9	TRBD2	TGTGCCAGCAATCCGGAGACTAGCGGGGTCACAGATACGCAGTATTTT	CASNPETSGVTDTQYF
TRBJ2-2	few	TRBV7-8	.	TGTGCCAGCAGCCCCTCGCTGGGGGGAACGGGAGCCGGGGAGCTGTTTTTT	CASSPSLGGTGAGELFF
TRBJ1-1	many	TRBV12-3/TRBV12-4	.	TGTGCCAGCAGACCCGGAAACAGGGAAAACACTGAAGCTTTCTTT	CASRPGNRENTEAFF
TRBJ2-3	few	TRBV12-3/TRBV12-4	.	TGTGCCAGCACCATTGGAAGGGGATCAGATACGCAGTATTTT	CASTIGRGSDTQYF
TRBJ2-5	.	TRBV7-8	.	TGTGCCAGCAGCTTAACCGAGCGAGCACAAGAGACCCAGTACTTC	CASSLTERAQETQYF
TRBJ2-7	.	TRBV13	TRBD2	TGTGCCAGCAGCTCCCTCGTCGTGGGAGGGGATTACGAGCAGTACTTC	CASSSLVVGGDYEQYF
TRBJ2-1	few	TRBV18	.	TGTGCCAGCTCACTGACTATAGCGGACTCCTACAATGAGCAGTTCTTC	CASSLTIADSYNEQFF
TRBJ2-7	many	TRBV21-1	.	TGTGCCAGCAGCAAAGCGGGGGTAAACTACGAGCAGTACTTC	CASSKAGVNYEQYF
TRBJ2-1	few	TRBV29-1	.	TGCAGCGCCTTAGGGGGAGAGGACTATGAGCAGTTCTTC	CSALGGEDYEQFF
TRBJ2-7	few	TRBV6-1	TRBD1	TGTGCCAGCAGTGAAGAGGTGGAAACAGGGGGGTACTTC	CASSEEVETGGYF
TRBJ2-7	many	TRBV12-3/TRBV12-4	TRBD1	TGTGCCAGCAGTTTGGGACAGGGACGAGGCTACGAGCAGTACTTC	CASSLGQGRGYEQYF
TRBJ1-1	.	TRBV2	.	TGTGCCAGCAGTGCAGACCAAGGCGAAGCTTTCTTT	CASSADQGEAFF
TRBJ2-3	many	TRBV5-6	.	TGTGCCAGCAGCTCGACGAGTGGGGCGACAGATACGCAGTATTTT	CASSSTSGATDTQYF
TRBJ2-4	few	TRBV20-1	.	TGCAGTGCTGGACGTGGGGGGCCTCTCGCCAAAAACATTCAGTACTTC	CSAGRGGPLAKNIQYF
TRBJ2-6	few	TRBV18	TRBD1	TGTGCCAGCTCACCCGGGACAGGGGCGAACTCTGGGGCCAACGTCCTGACTTTC	CASSPGTGANSGANVLTF
TRBJ2-7	.	TRBV4-2	.	TGTGCCAGCAGCCAAAAACAGGCCAACGACTACGAGCAGTACTTC	CASSQKQANDYEQYF
TRBJ2-1	few	TRBV5-1	.	TGCGCCAGCAGCTTGGGGGAGCTTGGGGTCTTTTCGCGAGGGCCTTATAGTAATGAGCAGTTCTTC	CASSLGELGVFSRGPYSNEQFF
TRBJ1-4	.	TRBV5-5	.	TGTGCCAGCAGCTTGGCTGCAGGGCTAAGTAATGAAAAACTGTTTTTT	CASSLAAGLSNEKLFF
TRBJ1-2	many	TRBV28	.	TGTGCCAGCAGGACCCGATTTGCGGGGCGGGATGGCTACACCTTC	CASRTRFAGRDGYTF
TRBJ1-2	.	TRBV5-8	.	TGTGCCAGCAGCGAAGACAGATCCTATGGCTACACCTTC	CASSEDRSYGYTF
TRBJ1-4	many	TRBV12-3/TRBV12-4	.	TGTGCCAGCGGGTCGGGTGGGTCTAATGAAAAACTGTTTTTT	CASGSGGSNEKLFF
TRBJ2-5	many	TRBV7-9	TRBD1	TGTGCCAGCAGCTCGACAGGGTCAGGGGAGACCCAGTACTTC	CASSSTGSGETQYF
TRBJ2-5	many	TRBV4-1	.	TGCGCCAGCAGCCAAGCGTTAAGAGAGACCCAGTACTTC	CASSQALRETQYF
TRBJ2-1	.	TRBV7-8	.	TGTGCCAGCAGCCGGGCGGCGGGTCTTTCCTACAATGAGCAGTTCTTC	CASSRAAGLSYNEQFF
TRBJ1-5	many	TRBV24-1	.	TGTGCCACCAGTGATCCACATAGCAATCAGCCCCAGCATTTT	CATSDPHSNQPQHF
TRBJ2-2	many	TRBV25-1	TRBD1	TGTGCCAGCAGTGAAGTAACCGGGACAGGGCAGGGCGGGGAGCTGTTTTTT	CASSEVTGTGQGGELFF
TRBJ1-6	many	TRBV3-1	.	TGTGCCAGCAGAACCTATGCGGCGGATAATTCACCCCTCCACTTT	CASRTYAADNSPLHF
TRBJ2-6	.	TRBV24-1	.	TGTGCCACCAGTGGATCCTCGGGTAGCGGACCCTCTGGGGCCAACGTCCTGACTTTC	CATSGSSGSGPSGANVLTF
TRBJ1-5	many	TRBV3-1	.	TGTGCCAGCAGCTACCAGGTGGGGGTCAATCAGCCCCAGCATTTT	CASSYQVGVNQPQHF
TRBJ2-7	many	TRBV29-1	.	TGCAGCGTGGAGGGATCAGCCTACGAGCAGTACTTC	CSVEGSAYEQYF
TRBJ2-3	few	TRBV7-3	.	TGTGCCAGCAGCAATGGCCTCCGGGATACGCAGTATTTT	CASSNGLRDTQYF
TRBJ1-1	many	TRBV4-1	.	TGCGCCAGCAGCCAAGAGAACACTGAAGCTTTCTTT	CASSQENTEAFF
TRBJ1-6	.	TRBV10-3	TRBD1	TGTGCCATCAGCGGACAGGGGGCAATTTCTAATAATTCACCCCTCCACTTT	CAISGQGAISNNSPLHF
TRBJ2-3	few	TRBV6-5	.	TGTGCCAGCAGACCCCCCACAGGGGGGGGCACAGATACGCAGTATTTT	CASRPPTGGGTDTQYF
TRBJ2-3	few	TRBV20-1	TRBD2	TGCAGTGCTTTCCGGACTAGCGGGGGGTTAGTAGATACGCAGTATTTT	CSAFRTSGGLVDTQYF
TRBJ2-1	.	TRBV7-6	TRBD2	TGTGCCAGCAGCTTATATGCGGGAGTCGTTTACAATGAGCAGTTCTTC	CASSLYAGVVYNEQFF
TRBJ2-2	.	TRBV7-3	TRBD2	TGTGCCAGCAGCCCCAGTAGCGGGAGTCTGGGCGGGGAGCTGTTTTTT	CASSPSSGSLGGELFF
TRBJ2-1	many	TRBV19	TRBD2	TGTGCCAGTAGTATAGGGGACTACTACAATGAGCAGTTCTTC	CASSIGDYYNEQFF
TRBJ1-2	few	TRBV5-1	TRBD1	TGCGCCAGTTCCGATGGGACAGGGGTCGGGTATGGCTACACCTTC	CASSDGTGVGYGYTF
TRBJ2-1	.	TRBV29-1	.	TGCAGCGTTGACGACACCGGGACTCTCCAGTTCTTC	CSVDDTGTLQFF